The clone carrying this T cell receptor beta chain showed up just a few times. The data originate from a study of low-dose radiotherapy and immunotherapy resistance in tumors. The overall study: Cohort 1 patients were irradiated with 0.5 Gy fractions every 2 weeks to 6.5 Gy total.

In germline, CDR1 is ENHRY, CDR2 SYGVKD. The CDR3 runs 13 residues. The ends were cut back, 7 bases at V and 1 base at J, with 7 bases in the middle. TRAV- and TRBV-specific primers were used for first-strand cDNA, which covered alpha and beta chains. For amplifying TCRs, the PCR ran for about 19 cycles with Phusion, which was used together with a constant-region primer and the adapter on the V primers. TCRdb redid the calling of the reads with MiXCR, one entry per CDR3 protein. The data contain 11,000 to 15,000 distinct CDR3 sequences, roughly 52% of them seen just once; the ten biggest clones take up approximately 3.7%. The donors, trial participants, received nivolumab, ipilimumab, aspirin, low-dose cyclophosphamide and low-dose radiotherapy.

This TCR derives from a human donor with advanced metastatic prostate, ovarian, gallbladder or colorectal cancer (not recorded which). This table probably holds off-target reads from a library built for another chain. This sequence joins TRBV10-3 and TRBJ2-2; D call uncertain. CDR3 nucleotides: TGTGCCATCACCAAGGGGAACACCGGGGAGCTGTTTTTT. Amino acids: CAITKGNTGELFF.